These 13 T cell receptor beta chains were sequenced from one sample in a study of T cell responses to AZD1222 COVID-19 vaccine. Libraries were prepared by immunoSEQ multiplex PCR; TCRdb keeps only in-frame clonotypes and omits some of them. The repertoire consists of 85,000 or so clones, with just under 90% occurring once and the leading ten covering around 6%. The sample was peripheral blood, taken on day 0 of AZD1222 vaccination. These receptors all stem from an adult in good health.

The CDR3 region is CASRGGTADQPQHF. The DNA of the CDR3 is TGTGCCTCCCGTGGGGGGACAGCCGATCAGCCCCAGCATTTT. The V and J genes are TRBV15 and TRBJ1-5, with 7 bases that match TRBD1. V was pared by 11 bases and J by 5 bases, with 12 bases of the junction left unmatched. This CDR3 has 14 residues. Germline-derived CDR1 and CDR2 are LNHNV and YYDKDF (reference sequence).

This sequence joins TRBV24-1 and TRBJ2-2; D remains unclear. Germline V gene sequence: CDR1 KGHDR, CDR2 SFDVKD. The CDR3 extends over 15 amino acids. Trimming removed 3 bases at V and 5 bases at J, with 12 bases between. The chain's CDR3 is CATSDAREPTGELFF. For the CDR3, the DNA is TGTGCCACCAGTGATGCAAGGGAACCGACCGGGGAGCTGTTTTTT.

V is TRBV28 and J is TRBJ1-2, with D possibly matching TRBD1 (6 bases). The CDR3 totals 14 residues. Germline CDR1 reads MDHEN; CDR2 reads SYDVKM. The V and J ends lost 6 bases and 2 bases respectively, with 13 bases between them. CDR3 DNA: TGTGCCAGCAGCGCGACAACAGGGAACTATGGCTACACCTTC. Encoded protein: CASSATTGNYGYTF.

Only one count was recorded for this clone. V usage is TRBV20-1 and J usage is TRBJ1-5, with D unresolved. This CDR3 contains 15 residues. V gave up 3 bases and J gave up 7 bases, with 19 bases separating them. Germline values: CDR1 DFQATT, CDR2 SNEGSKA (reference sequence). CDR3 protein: CSASETSRNGQPQHF. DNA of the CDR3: TGCAGTGCTAGTGAAACATCTCGAAACGGCCAGCCCCAGCATTTT.

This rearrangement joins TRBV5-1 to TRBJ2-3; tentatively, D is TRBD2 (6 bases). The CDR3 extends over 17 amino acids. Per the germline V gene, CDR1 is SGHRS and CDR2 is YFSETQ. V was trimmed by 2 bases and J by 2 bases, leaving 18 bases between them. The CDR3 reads CASSLPSGTFTTDTQYF. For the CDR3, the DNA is TGCGCCAGCAGCTTACCTTCCGGGACTTTCACCACAGATACGCAGTATTTT.

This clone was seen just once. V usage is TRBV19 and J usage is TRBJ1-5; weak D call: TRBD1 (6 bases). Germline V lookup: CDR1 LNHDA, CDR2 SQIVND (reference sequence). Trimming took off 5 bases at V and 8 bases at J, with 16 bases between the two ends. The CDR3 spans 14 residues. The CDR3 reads CASSLQGPIEPQHF. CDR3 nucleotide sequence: TGTGCCAGTAGTCTACAGGGCCCCATAGAGCCCCAGCATTTT.

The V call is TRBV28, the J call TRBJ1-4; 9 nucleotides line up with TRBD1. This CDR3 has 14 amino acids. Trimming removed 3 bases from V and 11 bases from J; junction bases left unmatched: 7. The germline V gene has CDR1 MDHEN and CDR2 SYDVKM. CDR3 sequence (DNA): TGTGCCAGCAGTTTTATACAGGGGGCGGGGAAACTGTTTTTT. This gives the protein CASSFIQGAGKLFF.

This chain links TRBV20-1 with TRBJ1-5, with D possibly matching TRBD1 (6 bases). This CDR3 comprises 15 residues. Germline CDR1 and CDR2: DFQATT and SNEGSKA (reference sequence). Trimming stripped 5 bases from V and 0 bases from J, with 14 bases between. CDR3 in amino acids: CSAGAGGYSNQPQHF. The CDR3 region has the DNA TGCAGTGCTGGTGCTGGGGGCTATAGCAATCAGCCCCAGCATTTT.

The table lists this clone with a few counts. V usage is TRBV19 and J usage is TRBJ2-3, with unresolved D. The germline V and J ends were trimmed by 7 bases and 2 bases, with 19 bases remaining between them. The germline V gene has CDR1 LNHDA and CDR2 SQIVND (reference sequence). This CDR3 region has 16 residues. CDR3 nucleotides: TGTGCCAGTATAGAGTCAATATTTGCGGACACAGATACGCAGTATTTT. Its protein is CASIESIFADTDTQYF.

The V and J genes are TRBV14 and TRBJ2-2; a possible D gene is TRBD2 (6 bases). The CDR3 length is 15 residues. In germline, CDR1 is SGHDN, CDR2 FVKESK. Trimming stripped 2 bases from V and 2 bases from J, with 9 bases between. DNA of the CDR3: TGTGCCAGCAGCCAAAGACTAGTTAACACCGGGGAGCTGTTTTTT. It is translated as CASSQRLVNTGELFF.

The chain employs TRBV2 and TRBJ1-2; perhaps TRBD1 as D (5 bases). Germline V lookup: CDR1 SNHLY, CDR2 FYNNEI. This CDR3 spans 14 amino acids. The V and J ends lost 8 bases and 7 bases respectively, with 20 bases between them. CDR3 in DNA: TGTGCCAGCCGACTCCGGACAACGGCGTCTGGCTACACCTTC. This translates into CASRLRTTASGYTF.

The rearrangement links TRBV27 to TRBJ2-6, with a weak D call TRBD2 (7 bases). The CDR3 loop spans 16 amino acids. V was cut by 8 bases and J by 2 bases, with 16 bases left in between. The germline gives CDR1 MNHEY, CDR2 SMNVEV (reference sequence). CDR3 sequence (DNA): TGTGCCAGCCTCGGGCGGGGGCGAACTGGGGCCAACGTCCTGACTTTC. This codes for CASLGRGRTGANVLTF. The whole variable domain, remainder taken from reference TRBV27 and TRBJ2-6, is EAQVTQNPRYLITVTGKKLTVTCSQNMNHEYMSWYRQDPGLGLRQIYYSMNVEVTDKGDVPEGYKVSRKEKRNFPLILESPSPNQTSLYFCASLGRGRTGANVLTFGAGSRLTVL.

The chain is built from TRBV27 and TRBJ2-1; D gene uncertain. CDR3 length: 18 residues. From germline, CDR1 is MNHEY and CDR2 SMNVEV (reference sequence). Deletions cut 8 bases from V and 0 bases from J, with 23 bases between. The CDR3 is CASATPRSTSSSYNEQFF. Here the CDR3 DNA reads TGTGCCAGCGCGACACCCCGCTCGACGTCTAGCTCCTACAATGAGCAGTTCTTC.